The source of this TCR beta chain is a study of tumor-infiltrating lymphocytes in localized non-small cell lung cancer. Some clones are missing from TCRdb's copy, which holds only in-frame ones; the method was immunoSEQ multiplex PCR. The table shows 10,000 to 15,000 clones, with around 80% occurring only once. Only a few counts were recorded for this clone. The clonotype was recovered from a human donor with non-small cell lung cancer. What was sequenced was lung tumor tissue.

As DNA, the CDR3 is TGTGCCAGCAGCTTTCGCGGTTCCCCCTACGAGCAGTACTTC. This codes for CASSFRGSPYEQYF. V usage is TRBV7-9 and J usage is TRBJ2-7; D not certain. The V end was cut by 3 bases, the J end by 2 bases, with 11 bases between. The CDR3 has 14 residues. Germline V CDR1 and CDR2: SEHNR, FQNEAQ (reference sequence).